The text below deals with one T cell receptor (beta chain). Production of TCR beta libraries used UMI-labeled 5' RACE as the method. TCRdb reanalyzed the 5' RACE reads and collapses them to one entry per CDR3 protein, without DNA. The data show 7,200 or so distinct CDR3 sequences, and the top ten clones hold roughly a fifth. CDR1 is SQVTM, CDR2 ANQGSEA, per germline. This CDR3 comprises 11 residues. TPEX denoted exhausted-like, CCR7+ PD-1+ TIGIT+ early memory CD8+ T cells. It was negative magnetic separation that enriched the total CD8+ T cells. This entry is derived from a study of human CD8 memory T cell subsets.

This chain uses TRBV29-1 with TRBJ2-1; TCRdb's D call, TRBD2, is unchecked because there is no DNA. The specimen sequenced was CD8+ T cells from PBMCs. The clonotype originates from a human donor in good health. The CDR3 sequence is CQAGGHNEQFF.